What follows are 3 T cell receptor beta chains derived from one specimen sequenced in a study of CD8+ T cells in alopecia areata. After isolation, RNA underwent reverse transcription to generate cDNA as the sequencing template. The repertoire was sequenced with immunoSEQ multiplex PCR; TCRdb's copy has only in-frame clones and lacks some. The table records fewer than 250,000 clones, around 56% of them present only once. Treatment here: oral pan-JAK inhibitor, 5-10 mg twice daily. Here the sequenced sample was CD4+ T cells sorted from blood, taken at week 4, from a patient treated with tofacitinib. These receptors all come from a human donor with alopecia areata.

As for this clone: The junction shows a germline mismatch at one end, possibly a read error. The rearrangement links TRBV20-1 to TRBJ2-7; 8 positions match TRBD2. The CDR3 consists of 11 residues. Germline CDR1 and CDR2: DFQATT and SNEGSKA (reference sequence). DNA of the CDR3: TGCAGTGCTGACCTCTCTGAGCGGGGGCACTTC. Encoded protein: CSADLSERGHF.

Concerning this clone: Other DNA sequences in this sample translate to the same CDR3. This chain links TRBV30 with TRBJ2-6; D may be TRBD2 (7 bases). Trimming pared 2 bases from V and 2 bases from J, leaving 16 bases between. The germline gives CDR1 GTSNPN, CDR2 SVGIG (reference sequence). The CDR3 is 17 amino acids. The CDR3 spells CAWSQRAGAAGANVLTF. In nucleotides, the CDR3 is TGTGCCTGGAGTCAACGGGCGGGGGCCGCTGGGGCCAACGTCCTGACTTTC.

The chain carries TRBV5-1 and TRBJ1-1; possibly TRBD1 for D (5 bases). V was clipped by 3 bases and J by 6 bases, with 12 bases between them. The CDR3 covers 13 residues. CDR1 and CDR2 from the germline V gene are SGHRS and YFSETQ. The CDR3: CASSYPGYSEAFF. The CDR3 coding sequence is TGCGCCAGCAGCTACCCAGGGTATTCTGAAGCTTTCTTT. Based on the CDR3 plus reference TRBV5-1 and TRBJ1-1, the full variable domain is KAGVTQTPRYLIKTRGQQVTLSCSPISGHRSVSWYQQTPGQGLQFLFEYFSETQRNKGNFPGRFSGRQFSNSRSEMNVSTLELGDSALYLCASSYPGYSEAFFGQGTRLTVV.